A selection of T cell receptor beta chains follows, all from one sample in a study of chemoradiotherapy in HPV16-positive cancers. Clones were read by immunoSEQ multiplex PCR, and TCRdb kept only the in-frame ones, dropping some. The repertoire holds 14,000 or so clones, with approximately 71% as singletons. This material was acquired from a patient who underwent chemoradiotherapy. The origin of the receptors is a human donor with HPV-associated anogenital cancer. The CDR3 runs from the conserved cysteine through the conserved F or W.

V gene: TRBV10-3; J gene: TRBJ1-5; CDR3 protein: CAISEAEGGYQPQHF
V gene: TRBV21-1; J gene: TRBJ1-5; CDR3 protein: CASRTGTQPQHF
V gene: TRBV10-3; J gene: TRBJ2-7; CDR3 protein: CAIRGDNSYEQYF
V gene: TRBV18; J gene: TRBJ2-6; CDR3 protein: CASSTRTGSSSGANVLTF
V gene: TRBV5-4; J gene: TRBJ2-3; CDR3 protein: CASSPPGLREDTQYF
V gene: TRBV27; J gene: TRBJ2-6; CDR3 protein: CASSLSLGHSGANVLTF
V gene: TRBV7-8; J gene: TRBJ2-5; CDR3 protein: CASSPGGRTWETQYF
V gene: TRBV6-1; J gene: TRBJ1-2; CDR3 protein: CASGGAGAVGYGYTF
V gene: TRBV5-1; J gene: TRBJ1-4; CDR3 protein: CASSEERANEKLFF
V gene: TRBV4-1; J gene: TRBJ1-1; CDR3 protein: CASSHLGRTNTEAFF
V gene: TRBV7-9; J gene: TRBJ2-1; CDR3 protein: CASSLRLAGSNEQFF
V gene: TRBV18; J gene: TRBJ1-2; CDR3 protein: CASSPRQGSGYTF
V gene: TRBV30; J gene: TRBJ1-5; CDR3 protein: CAWAGTGNQPQHF
V gene: TRBV19; J gene: TRBJ2-6; CDR3 protein: CASSIFSSGANVLTF
V gene: TRBV10-3; J gene: TRBJ1-5; CDR3 protein: CAISESIDRYQPQHF
V gene: TRBV27; J gene: TRBJ1-1; CDR3 protein: CASSSARGPRTEAFF
V gene: TRBV9; J gene: TRBJ1-1; CDR3 protein: CASSVADREVFF
V gene: TRBV6-5; J gene: TRBJ1-5; CDR3 protein: CASSNRKGGQPQHF
V gene: TRBV14; J gene: TRBJ2-7; CDR3 protein: CASSQGLWTGIYEQYF
V gene: TRBV28; J gene: TRBJ2-7; CDR3 protein: CASSFPGSEQYF
V gene: TRBV21-1; J gene: TRBJ1-2; CDR3 protein: CASGIQRYNYGYTF
V gene: TRBV7-9; J gene: TRBJ1-1; CDR3 protein: CASRTGHLNTEAFF
V gene: TRBV2; J gene: TRBJ1-2; CDR3 protein: CASSEDGARGYTF
V gene: TRBV6-1; J gene: TRBJ1-6; CDR3 protein: CASMLQGAYNSPLHF
V gene: TRBV27; J gene: TRBJ2-7; CDR3 protein: CASSLRGAYEQYF
V gene: TRBV5-1; J gene: TRBJ2-5; CDR3 protein: CASSSGTSQKETQYF
V gene: TRBV7-6; J gene: TRBJ2-3; CDR3 protein: CASSSTWKIRTDTQYF
V gene: TRBV7-2; J gene: TRBJ2-7; CDR3 protein: CASSLSGTDSYEQYF
V gene: TRBV7-2; J gene: TRBJ2-2; CDR3 protein: CDRVAGGLGTGELFF
V gene: TRBV25-1; J gene: TRBJ2-1; CDR3 protein: CASSEYGGGPYNEQFF
V gene: TRBV2; J gene: TRBJ2-5; CDR3 protein: CASTGRAGRQTQYF
V gene: TRBV4-2; J gene: TRBJ2-7; CDR3 protein: CASSQDAGHGYEQYF
V gene: TRBV6-1; J gene: TRBJ1-1; CDR3 protein: CASSDSGQGTEAFF
V gene: TRBV19; J gene: TRBJ1-5; CDR3 protein: CASKNRGRFDQPQHF
V gene: TRBV19; J gene: TRBJ2-1; CDR3 protein: CASSIRGVAGGQNNEQFF
V gene: TRBV2; J gene: TRBJ2-1; CDR3 protein: CASSEGAWEQFF
V gene: TRBV7-6; J gene: TRBJ2-1; CDR3 protein: CASSSTGGQNEQFF
V gene: TRBV6-6; J gene: TRBJ1-6; CDR3 protein: CASSDRGHGSPLHF
V gene: TRBV29-1; J gene: TRBJ2-2; CDR3 protein: CSAIGSYGGELFF
V gene: TRBV4-3; J gene: TRBJ2-7; CDR3 protein: CASSPSLWAYEQYF
V gene: TRBV2; J gene: TRBJ2-5; CDR3 protein: CASTPSGTVQETQYF
V gene: TRBV18; J gene: TRBJ1-2; CDR3 protein: CASSPTGANGYTF
V gene: TRBV11-3; J gene: TRBJ2-3; CDR3 protein: CASSSHPTGSKQYF
V gene: TRBV10-3; J gene: TRBJ1-1; CDR3 protein: CAISESQTGTTEAFF
V gene: TRBV30; J gene: TRBJ2-3; CDR3 protein: CAWRAYGGAFGF
V gene: TRBV5-1; J gene: TRBJ1-1; CDR3 protein: CASSLGDEAFF